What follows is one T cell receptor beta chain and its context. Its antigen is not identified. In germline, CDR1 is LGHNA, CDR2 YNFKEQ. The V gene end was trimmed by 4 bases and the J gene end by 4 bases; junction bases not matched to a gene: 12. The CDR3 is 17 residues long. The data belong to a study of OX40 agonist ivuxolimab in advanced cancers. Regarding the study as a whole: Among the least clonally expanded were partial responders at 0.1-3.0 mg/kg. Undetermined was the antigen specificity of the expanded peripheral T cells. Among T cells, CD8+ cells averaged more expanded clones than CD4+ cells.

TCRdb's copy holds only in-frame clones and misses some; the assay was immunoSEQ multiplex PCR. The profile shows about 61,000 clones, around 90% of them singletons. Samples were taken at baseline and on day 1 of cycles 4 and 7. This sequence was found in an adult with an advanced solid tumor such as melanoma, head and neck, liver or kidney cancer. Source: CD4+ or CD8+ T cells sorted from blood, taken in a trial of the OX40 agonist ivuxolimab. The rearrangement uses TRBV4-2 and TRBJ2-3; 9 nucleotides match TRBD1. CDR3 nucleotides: TGTGCCAGCAGCCCTGGGGCGAACAGGGGGCAGGCAGATACGCAGTATTTT. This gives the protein CASSPGANRGQADTQYF.